The 18 T cell receptor beta chains listed next were all sequenced from one sample in a study of shared T cell receptors in the human thymus. Libraries were prepared by immunoSEQ multiplex PCR; TCRdb keeps only in-frame clonotypes and omits some of them. This sample has about 380,000 clones, with approximately 95% found just once. The source material was thymocytes. These receptors were collected from a human donor.

The chain is built from TRBV28 and TRBJ2-7; 11 bases map to TRBD1. After removal of 0 bases from V and 6 bases from J, the junction contained 4 bases not matched to a gene. The CDR3 has 15 amino acids. CDR1 is MDHEN and CDR2 is SYDVKM in the germline V gene. DNA for the CDR3: TGTGCCAGCAGTTTATGGGGACAGGGGGTGTTCGAGCAGTACTTC. Translation: CASSLWGQGVFEQYF.

The chain couples TRBV27 to TRBJ2-1; 8 nucleotides match TRBD1. The CDR3 consists of 16 residues. The V gene's germline CDR1 is MNHEY and CDR2 SMNVEV (reference sequence). V lost 3 bases, J lost 8 bases, and 12 bases stayed unmatched. The CDR3 DNA sequence: TGTGCCAGCAGTTTGGACAGGGCACCGGTATCGGATGAGCAGTTCTTC. This gives the protein CASSLDRAPVSDEQFF.

The gene calls are TRBV7-2 and TRBJ2-7; D gene unclear. Germline V gene data show CDR1 as SGHTA and CDR2 as FQGNSA. Trimming removed 7 bases from V and 0 bases from J, with 13 bases in between. The CDR3 has 14 amino acids. The CDR3, as DNA: TGTGCCAGCACCCTTGCCCAAAGCTCCTACGAGCAGTACTTC. Amino acid sequence: CASTLAQSSYEQYF.

This clone was counted once. The gene calls are TRBV28 and TRBJ1-2; the D gene is possibly TRBD1 (6 bases). The V gene's germline CDR1 is MDHEN and CDR2 SYDVKM. The CDR3 totals 12 residues. Deletions cut 6 bases from V and 8 bases from J, with 13 bases between. The CDR3 reads CASSLPGGGYTF. DNA of the CDR3: TGTGCCAGCAGCTTACCGGGGGGCGGCTACACCTTC.

The rearrangement links TRBV15 to TRBJ2-5, with 8 bases that match TRBD2. Unmatched junction bases numbered 12, after V lost 4 bases and J lost 2 bases. The CDR3 has 17 residues. Per the germline V gene, CDR1 is LNHNV and CDR2 is YYDKDF (reference sequence). CDR3 region: CATSIIGELAAQETQYF. The CDR3 DNA reads TGTGCCACCAGCATTATAGGCGAACTAGCGGCACAAGAGACCCAGTACTTC.

The chain couples TRBV10-3 to TRBJ1-5; tentative D call: TRBD1 (5 bases). V was trimmed by 0 bases and J by 5 bases, leaving 29 bases between them. The length of the CDR3 is 21 residues. Germline loops: CDR1 ENHRY, CDR2 SYGVKD. The CDR3 loop is CAISESCIREGYSRGHQPQHF. In DNA, the CDR3 is TGTGCCATCAGTGAGTCGTGTATCCGGGAGGGGTATTCAAGAGGGCATCAGCCCCAGCATTTT.

J is TRBJ1-2 and V is TRBV27; 8 bases align to TRBD1. The V and J ends lost 8 bases and 8 bases, in that order; junction bases with no gene match: 19. The CDR3 contains 16 residues. Germline CDR1 reads MNHEY; CDR2 reads SMNVEV (reference sequence). The CDR3 DNA is TGTGCCAGCTCCCCGGGCGTGGACAGGGAATCTCAGGGCTACACCTTC. Translating gives CASSPGVDRESQGYTF.

This clone was seen just once. The CDR3 nucleotides read TGTGCCAGCAGTTCAAACAGGAGGTATAGCAATCAGCCCCAGCATTTT. Amino acids: CASSSNRRYSNQPQHF. The chain uses TRBV6-6 and TRBJ1-5; D possibly corresponds to TRBD1 (5 bases). V shed 4 bases and J shed 0 bases, with 13 bases lying between them. The CDR3 is 16 amino acids. The germline V gene encodes CDR1 MNHNY and CDR2 SVGAGI (reference sequence).

This clone was picked up one time. The chain joins TRBV19 to TRBJ2-7; a possible D gene is TRBD1 (6 bases). Germline values: CDR1 LNHDA, CDR2 SQIVND (reference sequence). This CDR3 spans 15 amino acids. V dropped 5 bases and J dropped 4 bases, with 18 bases sitting between them. DNA for the CDR3: TGTGCCAGTAGTGTGTCAGGGGAAGTTGGTTACGAGCAGTACTTC. This gives the protein CASSVSGEVGYEQYF.

The chain recombines TRBV4-3 with TRBJ2-5; D might be TRBD1 or TRBD2, each matching 5 bases. The V end was cut by 0 bases, the J end by 6 bases, with 11 bases between. This CDR3 has 14 amino acids. Germline CDR1 is LGHNA and CDR2 is YSLEER. DNA for the CDR3: TGCGCCAGCAGCCAAGATACGGGGCCTAAGACCCAGTACTTC. Encoded protein: CASSQDTGPKTQYF.

The chain links TRBV27 to TRBJ2-3; tentatively, D is TRBD2 (8 bases). The ends were cut back, 6 bases at V and 2 bases at J, with 18 bases in the middle. The CDR3 totals 16 residues. Germline CDR1 is MNHEY and CDR2 is SMNVEV (reference sequence). The DNA for the CDR3 is TGTGCCAGCAGCTATGATAGCGGGACAGACACAGATACGCAGTATTTT. This codes for CASSYDSGTDTDTQYF.

The gene calls are TRBV7-2 and TRBJ2-3; 11 bases map to TRBD2. The CDR3 extends over 18 amino acids. J gave up 2 bases and V 4 bases, and 11 bases lay outside the gene matches. CDR1 is SGHTA, CDR2 FQGNSA, per germline. The CDR3 loop is CASSSTAGLADSTDTQYF. In nucleotides, the CDR3 is TGTGCCAGCAGCTCGACTGCGGGACTAGCGGACTCCACAGATACGCAGTATTTT.

The chain joins TRBV2 to TRBJ2-5, with unresolved D. Trimming took off 5 bases at V and 0 bases at J, with 10 bases between the two ends. Germline V gene data show CDR1 as SNHLY and CDR2 as FYNNEI. The CDR3 length is 14 residues. The CDR3 loop is CASSSGQYQETQYF. Written as DNA, the CDR3 is TGTGCCAGCAGTTCCGGGCAGTACCAAGAGACCCAGTACTTC.

V is TRBV5-1 and J is TRBJ2-1; no clear D. V dropped 0 bases and J dropped 0 bases, with 19 bases sitting between them. This CDR3 contains 19 residues. Germline V gives CDR1 SGHRS, CDR2 YFSETQ. For the CDR3, the DNA is TGCGCCAGCAGCTTGGACCCAAAAACTGGCAGGAGCTCCTACAATGAGCAGTTCTTC. It encodes CASSLDPKTGRSSYNEQFF.

The chain uses TRBV30 and TRBJ1-5; D remains ambiguous. V lost 2 bases to trimming and J lost 0 bases, with 17 bases between them. There are 17 residues in the CDR3. Germline CDR1 reads GTSNPN; CDR2 reads SVGIG (reference sequence). The DNA for the CDR3 is TGTGCCTGGAGTTTATGGAAAGGGTCAGATAGCAATCAGCCCCAGCATTTT. Its protein is CAWSLWKGSDSNQPQHF.

This rearrangement joins TRBV7-2 to TRBJ1-1; 7 bases map to TRBD1. The CDR3 is 14 amino acids. V shed 9 bases, J shed 5 bases, and the junction held 12 bases outside the gene matches. CDR1 and CDR2 (germline): SGHTA, FQGNSA. For the CDR3, the DNA is TGTGCCAGTCCCGGGGAGGGGGCGGGAACTGAAGCTTTCTTT. Translated, it gives CASPGEGAGTEAFF.

The chain recombines TRBV4-1 with TRBJ2-4; 8 nucleotides agree with TRBD1. The V gene's germline CDR1 is MGHRA and CDR2 YSYEKL. This CDR3 is 20 amino acids long. V gave up 0 bases and J gave up 0 bases; unmatched junction bases: 13. CDR3: CASSQDRTGWGGLAKNIQYF. DNA of the CDR3: TGCGCCAGCAGCCAAGATAGGACAGGGTGGGGCGGGCTAGCCAAAAACATTCAGTACTTC.

The V call is TRBV27, the J call TRBJ2-1; 7 positions agree with TRBD2. Germline lookup yields CDR1 MNHEY and CDR2 SMNVEV (reference sequence). J gave up 2 bases and V 7 bases, and 11 bases lay outside the gene matches. The CDR3 covers 16 residues. Written as DNA, the CDR3 is TGTGCCAGCACCCTCTGGAGGGAGGGAACCTACAATGAGCAGTTCTTC. It translates to CASTLWREGTYNEQFF.